The TCR beta chain described here comes from a study of cytomegalovirus exposure and HLA in healthy donors. Broader study findings: Per a prior analysis, the majority of TCR beta V segments were productive roughly 87% or roughly 30% of the time. It emerged from a later analysis that several of the most significant clusters appeared to be linked to common viral pathogens. TCR beta sequences reportedly predicted most subjects' HLA-A and HLA-B alleles accurately. When a later analysis compared HLA-associated TCR beta chains with equally common others, the HLA-associated chains turned out to be more clonally expanded and to have lower generation probabilities.

Notes on this clone: Antigen unknown.

The PCR contained 60 Vbeta and 13 Jbeta primers. The protocol was immunoSEQ multiplex PCR, while the TCRdb copy is restricted to in-frame clones and leaves out a portion. Of some 190,000 clones listed, around nine tenths were seen once; the top ten hold 1.5% to 2%. The clonotype was recovered from a woman in her late teens or twenties in good health and CMV-seronegative. Sequencing was performed on PBMCs.

Here the CDR3 DNA reads TGTGCCAGCAGCCAAGAAAACACAGGGGCGTTAACAGATACGCAGTATTTT. Protein product: CASSQENTGALTDTQYF. The V gene is TRBV14, the J gene TRBJ2-3; TRBD1 aligns across 7 bases. The trim removed 0 bases at V and 3 bases at J, leaving 9 bases unmatched. This CDR3 has 17 amino acids. Germline assignment: CDR1 SGHDN and CDR2 FVKESK. Variable domain in full (rest from reference TRBV14 and TRBJ2-3): EAGVTQFPSHSVIEKGQTVTLRCDPISGHDNLYWYRRVMGKEIKFLLHFVKESKQDESGMPNNRFLAERTGGTYSTLKVQPAELEDSGVYFCASSQENTGALTDTQYFGPGTRLTVL.